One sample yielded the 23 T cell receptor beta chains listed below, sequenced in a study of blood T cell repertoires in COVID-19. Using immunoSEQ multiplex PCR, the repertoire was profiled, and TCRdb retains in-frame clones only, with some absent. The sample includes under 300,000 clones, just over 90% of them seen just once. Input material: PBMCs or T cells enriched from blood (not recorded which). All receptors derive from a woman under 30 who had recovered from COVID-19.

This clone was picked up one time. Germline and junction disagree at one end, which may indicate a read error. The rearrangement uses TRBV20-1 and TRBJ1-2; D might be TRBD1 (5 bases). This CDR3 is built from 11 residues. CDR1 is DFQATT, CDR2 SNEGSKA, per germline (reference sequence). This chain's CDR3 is CSARVGVKDSF. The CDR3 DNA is TGCAGTGCTAGAGTAGGGGTAAAAGACTCCTTC.

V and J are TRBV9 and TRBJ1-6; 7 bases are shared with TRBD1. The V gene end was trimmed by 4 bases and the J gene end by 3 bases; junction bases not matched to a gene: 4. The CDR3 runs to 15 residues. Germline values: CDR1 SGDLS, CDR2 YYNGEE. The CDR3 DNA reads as TGTGCCAGCAGCCTCCGGACAGGCTATAATTCACCCCTCCACTTT. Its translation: CASSLRTGYNSPLHF. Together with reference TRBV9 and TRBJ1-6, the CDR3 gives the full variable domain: DSGVTQTPKHLITATGQRVTLRCSPRSGDLSVYWYQQSLDQGLQFLIQYYNGEERAKGNILERFSAQQFPDLHSELNLSSLELGDSALYFCASSLRTGYNSPLHFGNGTRLTVT.

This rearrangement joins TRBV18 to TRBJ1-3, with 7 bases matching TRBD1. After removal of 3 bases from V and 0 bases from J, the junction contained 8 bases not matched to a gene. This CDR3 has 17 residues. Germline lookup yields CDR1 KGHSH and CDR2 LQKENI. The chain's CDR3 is CASSPNLQGNSGNTIYF. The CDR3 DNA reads TGTGCCAGCTCACCGAACCTACAGGGGAACTCTGGAAACACCATATATTTT.

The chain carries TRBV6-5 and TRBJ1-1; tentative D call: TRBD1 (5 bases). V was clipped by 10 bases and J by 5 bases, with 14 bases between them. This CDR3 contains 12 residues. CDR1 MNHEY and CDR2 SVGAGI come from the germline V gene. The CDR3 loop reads CATQTGGTEAFF. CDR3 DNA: TGTGCCACTCAGACCGGGGGGACTGAAGCTTTCTTT.

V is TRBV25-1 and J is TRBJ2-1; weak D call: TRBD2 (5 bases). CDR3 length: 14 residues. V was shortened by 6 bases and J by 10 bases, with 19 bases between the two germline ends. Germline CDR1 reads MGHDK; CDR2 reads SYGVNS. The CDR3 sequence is CASSAAAVAAEQFF. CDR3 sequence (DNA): TGTGCCAGCAGCGCAGCAGCGGTGGCCGCGGAGCAGTTCTTC. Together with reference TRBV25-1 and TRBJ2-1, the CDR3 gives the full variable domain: EADIYQTPRYLVIGTGKKITLECSQTMGHDKMYWYQQDPGMELHLIHYSYGVNSTEKGDLSSESTVSRIRTEHFPLTLESARPSHTSQYLCASSAAAVAAEQFFGPGTRLTVL.

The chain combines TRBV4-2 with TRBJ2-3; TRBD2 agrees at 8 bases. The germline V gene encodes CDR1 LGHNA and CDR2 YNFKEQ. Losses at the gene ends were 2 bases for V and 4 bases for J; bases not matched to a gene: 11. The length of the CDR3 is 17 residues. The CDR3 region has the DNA TGTGCCAGCAGCCAAATCGGGCGGGAGGCAGTAGCAGATACGCAGTATTTT. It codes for CASSQIGREAVADTQYF.

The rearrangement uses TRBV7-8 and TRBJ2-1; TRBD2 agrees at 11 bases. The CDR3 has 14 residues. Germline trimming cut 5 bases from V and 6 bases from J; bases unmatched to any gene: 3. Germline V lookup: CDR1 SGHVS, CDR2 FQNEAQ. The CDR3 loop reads CASSVSGRANEQFF. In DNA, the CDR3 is TGTGCCAGCAGCGTTAGCGGGAGGGCCAATGAGCAGTTCTTC.

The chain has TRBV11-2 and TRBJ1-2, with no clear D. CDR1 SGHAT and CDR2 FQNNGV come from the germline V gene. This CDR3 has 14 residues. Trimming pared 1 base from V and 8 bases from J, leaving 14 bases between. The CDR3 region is CASSLGRVSLGYTF. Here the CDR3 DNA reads TGTGCCAGCAGCTTAGGACGAGTTAGCTTAGGCTACACCTTC.

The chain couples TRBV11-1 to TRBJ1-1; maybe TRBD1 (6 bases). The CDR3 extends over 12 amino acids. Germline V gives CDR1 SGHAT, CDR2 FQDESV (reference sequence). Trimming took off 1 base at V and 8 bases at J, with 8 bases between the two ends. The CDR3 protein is CASSLGTEEAFF. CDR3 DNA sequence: TGTGCCAGCAGCTTAGGGACAGAAGAAGCTTTCTTT. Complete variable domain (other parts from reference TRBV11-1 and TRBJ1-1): EAEVAQSPRYKITEKSQAVAFWCDPISGHATLYWYRQILGQGPELLVQFQDESVVDDSQLPKDRFSAERLKGVDSTLKIQPAELGDSAMYLCASSLGTEEAFFGQGTRLTVV.

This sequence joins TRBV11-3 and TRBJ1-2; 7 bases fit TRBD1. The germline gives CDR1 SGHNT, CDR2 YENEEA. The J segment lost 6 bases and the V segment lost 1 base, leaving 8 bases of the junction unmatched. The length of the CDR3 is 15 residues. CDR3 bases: TGTGCCAGCAGCTTAGGCGGAAACAGGGGTAATGGCTACACCTTC. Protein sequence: CASSLGGNRGNGYTF.

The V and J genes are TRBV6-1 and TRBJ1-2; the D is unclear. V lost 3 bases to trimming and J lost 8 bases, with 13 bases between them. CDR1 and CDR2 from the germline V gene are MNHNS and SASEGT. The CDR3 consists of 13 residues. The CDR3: CASSDPYWSGYTF. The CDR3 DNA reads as TGTGCCAGCAGTGACCCCTACTGGTCCGGCTACACCTTC.

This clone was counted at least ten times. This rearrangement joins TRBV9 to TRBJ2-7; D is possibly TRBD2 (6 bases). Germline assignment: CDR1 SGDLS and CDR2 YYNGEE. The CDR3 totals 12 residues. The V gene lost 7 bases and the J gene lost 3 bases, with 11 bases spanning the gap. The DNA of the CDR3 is TGTGCCAGCGGTAGTAGCGGCTACGAGCAGTACTTC. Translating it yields CASGSSGYEQYF.

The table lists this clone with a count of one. The DNA of the CDR3 is TGTGCCAGCAGCACCCCGGGACAGGGAGATGAAAAACTGTTTTTT. Its protein is CASSTPGQGDEKLFF. V gene TRBV7-9 combines with J gene TRBJ1-4; the match to TRBD1 covers 9 bases. V gave up 5 bases and J gave up 6 bases; unmatched junction bases: 7. Germline lookup yields CDR1 SEHNR and CDR2 FQNEAQ (reference sequence). The CDR3 consists of 15 residues.

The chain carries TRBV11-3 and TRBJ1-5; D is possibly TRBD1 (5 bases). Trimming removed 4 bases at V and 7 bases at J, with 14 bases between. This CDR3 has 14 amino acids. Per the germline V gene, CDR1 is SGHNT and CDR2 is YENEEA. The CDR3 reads CASSYNRLRQPQHF. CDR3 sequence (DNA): TGTGCCAGCAGCTATAACAGGTTAAGGCAGCCCCAGCATTTT.

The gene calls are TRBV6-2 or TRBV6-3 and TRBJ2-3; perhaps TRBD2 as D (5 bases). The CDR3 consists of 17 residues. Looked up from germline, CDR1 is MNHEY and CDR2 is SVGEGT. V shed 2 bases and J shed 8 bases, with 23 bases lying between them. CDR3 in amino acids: CASSYRGRRRGGGTQYF. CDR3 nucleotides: TGTGCCAGCAGTTACCGGGGTCGTCGTCGGGGTGGAGGTACGCAGTATTTT.

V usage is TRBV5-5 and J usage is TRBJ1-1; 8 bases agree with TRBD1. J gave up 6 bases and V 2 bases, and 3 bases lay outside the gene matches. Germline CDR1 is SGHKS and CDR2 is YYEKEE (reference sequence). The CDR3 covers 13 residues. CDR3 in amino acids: CASSFQGAPEAFF. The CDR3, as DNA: TGTGCCAGCAGCTTTCAGGGGGCCCCTGAAGCTTTCTTT.

The CDR3 loop is CASRLAGVRGPEKLFF. The CDR3 DNA is TGTGCAAGTCGCTTAGCGGGAGTCAGGGGGCCTGAAAAACTGTTTTTT. V is TRBV12-2 and J is TRBJ1-4; TRBD1, the D gene given by the table, was not confirmed from the DNA. TRBV12-2 corresponds to a pseudogene. The CDR3 contains 16 residues.

CDR3 bases: TGTGCCAGCGAGAGACAGGGGTTCACTGAAGCTTTCTTT. As protein: CASERQGFTEAFF. This sequence joins TRBV2 and TRBJ1-1, with 8 bases fitting TRBD1. There are 13 residues in the CDR3. Germline V gene lookup returns CDR1 SNHLY and CDR2 FYNNEI. With V trimmed by 8 bases and J by 4 bases, 6 bases remained unmatched.

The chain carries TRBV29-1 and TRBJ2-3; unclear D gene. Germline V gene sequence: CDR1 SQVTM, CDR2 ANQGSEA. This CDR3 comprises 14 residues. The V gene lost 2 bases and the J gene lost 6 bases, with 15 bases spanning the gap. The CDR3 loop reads CSVESPPSADTQYF. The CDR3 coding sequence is TGCAGCGTTGAATCCCCCCCCTCCGCGGATACGCAGTATTTT.

The CDR3 sequence: CATSRQGVNEQYF. The DNA for the CDR3 is TGTGCCACCAGCAGACAGGGTGTAAACGAGCAGTACTTC. V is TRBV15 and J is TRBJ2-7; D is perhaps TRBD1 (5 bases). Germline CDR1 and CDR2: LNHNV and YYDKDF (reference sequence). V was clipped by 2 bases and J by 5 bases, with 10 bases between them. CDR3 size: 13 residues.

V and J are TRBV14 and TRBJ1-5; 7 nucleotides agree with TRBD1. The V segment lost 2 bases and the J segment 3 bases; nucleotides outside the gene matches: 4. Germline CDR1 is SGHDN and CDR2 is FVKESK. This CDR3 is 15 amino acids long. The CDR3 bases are TGTGCCAGCAGCCAAAGGGACAGTGACAATCAGCCCCAGCATTTT. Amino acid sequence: CASSQRDSDNQPQHF.

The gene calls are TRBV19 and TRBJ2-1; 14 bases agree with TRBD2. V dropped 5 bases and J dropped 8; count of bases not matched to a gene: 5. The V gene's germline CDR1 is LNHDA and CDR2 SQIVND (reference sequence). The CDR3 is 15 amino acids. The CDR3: CASSLETSGGDEQFF. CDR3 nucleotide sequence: TGTGCCAGTAGTCTGGAGACTAGCGGGGGGGATGAGCAGTTCTTC.

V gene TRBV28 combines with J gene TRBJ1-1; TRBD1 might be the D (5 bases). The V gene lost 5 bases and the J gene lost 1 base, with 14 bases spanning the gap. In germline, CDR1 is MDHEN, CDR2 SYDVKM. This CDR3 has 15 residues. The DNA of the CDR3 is TGTGCCAGCAGTCCAGGGTCCCTGGAGAACACTGAAGCTTTCTTT. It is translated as CASSPGSLENTEAFF.